This T cell receptor beta chain was retrieved from a study of cytomegalovirus exposure and HLA in healthy donors. This CDR3 contains 15 residues. The trim removed 5 bases at V and 4 bases at J, leaving 9 bases unmatched. Germline-derived CDR1 and CDR2 are SGHTA and FQGNSA. Both 60 Vbeta primers and 13 Jbeta primers went into the PCR. Measured with immunoSEQ multiplex PCR; TCRdb has only the in-frame clones, and not every one. This table has about 140,000 clones, 55% to 85% appearing once. This chain connects TRBV7-2 to TRBJ2-3; TRBD2 matches 7 bases. The sequenced sample consisted of PBMCs. The sequence was obtained from a man aged 35 to 55 in good health and CMV-seronegative. The CDR3 DNA reads TGTGCCAGCAGCCCCCAGCGGGATTATGCAGATACGCAGTATTTT. Translating it yields CASSPQRDYADTQYF.